Following are 8 T cell receptor beta chains from one sample sequenced in a study of blood T cell repertoires in COVID-19. The repertoire was sequenced with immunoSEQ multiplex PCR; TCRdb's copy has only in-frame clones and lacks some. The profile covers approximately 350,000 clones, with 80% to 90% appearing a single time and 0.95% to 1.5% taken by the ten largest. Sequences were obtained from peripheral blood. These receptors were taken from a man aged 35 to 55 with acute or convalescent COVID-19.

V gene TRBV6-1 combines with J gene TRBJ2-2; no reliable D call. This CDR3 is 14 amino acids long. Deletions cut 3 bases from V and 6 bases from J, with 11 bases between. Germline values: CDR1 MNHNS, CDR2 SASEGT. CDR3 sequence reads: CASSDPPESGELFF. In DNA form, the CDR3 reads TGTGCCAGCAGTGACCCCCCGGAGTCCGGGGAGCTGTTTTTT.

The chain has TRBV7-8 and TRBJ1-1; D remains ambiguous. This CDR3 is 14 amino acids long. Germline V gene sequence: CDR1 SGHVS, CDR2 FQNEAQ. V gave up 3 bases and J gave up 3 bases, with 11 bases separating them. For the CDR3, the DNA is TGTGCCAGCAGCTTGATCCGGTTTGACACTGAAGCTTTCTTT. Translated, it gives CASSLIRFDTEAFF.

The rearrangement joins TRBV6-5 to TRBJ2-5, with TRBD1 identical over 8 bases. CDR3 size: 14 residues. Germline V gene lookup returns CDR1 MNHEY and CDR2 SVGAGI. The J segment lost 7 bases and the V segment lost 4 bases, leaving 8 bases of the junction unmatched. The CDR3: CASSLITGQGTQYF. The CDR3 nucleotides are TGTGCCAGCAGTTTAATAACAGGACAGGGGACCCAGTACTTC.

CDR3 bases: TGCGCCAGCAGCTTGGATCTAGCGGGGGCCTCCTCCTACAATGAGCAGTTCTTC. Translated, it gives CASSLDLAGASSYNEQFF. The V and J genes are TRBV5-1 and TRBJ2-1; 10 bases align to TRBD2. The CDR3 is 18 residues long. Losses at the gene ends were 0 bases for V and 0 bases for J; bases not matched to a gene: 6. CDR1 is SGHRS, CDR2 YFSETQ, per germline.

The chain is built from TRBV5-6 and TRBJ1-6; 8 bases agree with TRBD1. Unmatched junction bases numbered 8, after V lost 5 bases and J lost 10 bases. The CDR3 is made up of 14 amino acids. CDR1 SGHDT and CDR2 YYEEEE come from the germline V gene. The CDR3 spells CASSSRTGLSPLHF. As DNA, the CDR3 is TGTGCCAGCAGTTCCCGGACAGGGCTCTCACCCCTCCACTTT.

The chain combines TRBV9 with TRBJ2-3, with TRBD1 identical over 9 bases. V shed 4 bases and J 5 bases; nucleotides not matched to a gene: 8. The CDR3 runs to 15 residues. CDR1 is SGDLS and CDR2 is YYNGEE in the germline V gene. CDR3 region: CASSRGQGRVDTQYF. The CDR3, as DNA: TGTGCCAGCAGCCGGGGACAGGGTCGTGTAGATACGCAGTATTTT.

V is TRBV27 and J is TRBJ2-7; 7 bases line up with TRBD1. Germline V gives CDR1 MNHEY, CDR2 SMNVEV (reference sequence). This CDR3 comprises 14 residues. The trim removed 8 bases at V and 7 bases at J, leaving 14 bases unmatched. The CDR3 coding sequence is TGTGCCAGCCTAGGGGGCCAGGGGACGGGGGAGCAGTACTTC. This encodes CASLGGQGTGEQYF.

The chain combines TRBV27 with TRBJ2-7; TRBD2 matches at 8 bases. Germline V lookup: CDR1 MNHEY, CDR2 SMNVEV (reference sequence). The CDR3 is made up of 14 amino acids. J gave up 3 bases and V 3 bases, and 4 bases lay outside the gene matches. In DNA, the CDR3 is TGTGCCAGCAGTTTTCGGGAGGGCGTCTACGAGCAGTACTTC. Translated, it gives CASSFREGVYEQYF.